One and the same sample provided the 10 T cell receptor beta chains below, sequenced in a study of blood T cell repertoires in COVID-19 (TCRdb year 2020). The receptor library was made with the immunoSEQ multiplex PCR assay. TCRdb provides this immuneACCESS table in a form limited to in-frame rearrangements. Some clones are lacking; in checked studies, under half of them reflect an unresolved V gene, and why the rest are absent is not known. This sample lists 40,000 to 45,000 clones; roughly 90% were detected once. The ten most abundant clones make up roughly 21% of the sample. The sample was peripheral blood. These receptor sequences come from a man in his fifties with active COVID-19.

This sequence joins TRBV7-3 and TRBJ2-7, with D possibly matching TRBD1 (5 bases). V was pared by 2 bases and J by 7 bases, with 12 bases between. Looked up from germline, CDR1 is SGHTA and CDR2 is FQGTGA. This CDR3 has 13 residues. The DNA for the CDR3 is TGTGCCAGCAGCTTAGGGGCCCTAGAGGAGCAGTACTTC. It codes for CASSLGALEEQYF.

The chain links TRBV25-1 to TRBJ2-1; TRBD2 is a possible D gene (5 bases). V lost 5 bases and J 6 bases, leaving 17 bases between the germline ends. Germline assignment: CDR1 MGHDK and CDR2 SYGVNS. This CDR3 contains 15 residues. The CDR3 here is CASSNRVHGGNEQFF. The CDR3 DNA reads TGTGCCAGCAGTAACCGGGTCCATGGAGGCAATGAGCAGTTCTTC.

This clone came up once. The V and J genes are TRBV6-2 or TRBV6-3 and TRBJ1-3, with unresolved D. Looked up from germline, CDR1 is MNHEY and CDR2 is SVGEGT. CDR3 length: 15 amino acids. Trimming took off 4 bases at V and 2 bases at J, with 12 bases between the two ends. The CDR3 region is CASSWASSTGNTIYF. As DNA, the CDR3 is TGTGCCAGCAGTTGGGCCTCTTCAACTGGAAACACCATATATTTT.

The chain employs TRBV11-3 and TRBJ1-1; TRBD1 is a possible D gene (5 bases). Looked up from germline, CDR1 is SGHNT and CDR2 is YENEEA. The ends were cut back, 4 bases at V and 2 bases at J, with 8 bases in the middle. This CDR3 contains 13 residues. Written as DNA, the CDR3 is TGTGCCAGCAGCTCAGACAGTAACACTGAAGCTTTCTTT. Protein sequence: CASSSDSNTEAFF.

There are a few counts of this clone. V gene TRBV7-8 combines with J gene TRBJ1-2, with 8 nucleotides matching TRBD1. With V trimmed by 1 base and J by 8 bases, 9 bases remained unmatched. Germline lookup yields CDR1 SGHVS and CDR2 FQNEAQ. This CDR3 is 15 amino acids long. The CDR3 spells CASSLDPGTGRGYTF. The CDR3 bases are TGTGCCAGCAGCTTAGACCCCGGGACAGGAAGAGGCTACACCTTC.

The chain links TRBV30 to TRBJ2-3; weak D call: TRBD1 (6 bases). CDR1 GTSNPN and CDR2 SVGIG come from the germline V gene (reference sequence). V lost 4 bases, J lost 3 bases, and 8 bases lay in between. The CDR3 totals 12 residues. The CDR3 loop is CAWKGETDTQYF. CDR3 nucleotides: TGTGCCTGGAAGGGGGAAACAGATACGCAGTATTTT.

The chain is built from TRBV5-1 and TRBJ2-7; D possibly corresponds to TRBD2 (5 bases). The V gene's germline CDR1 is SGHRS and CDR2 YFSETQ. CDR3 length: 12 residues. V was shortened by 7 bases and J by 1 base, with 9 bases between the two germline ends. CDR3 nucleotide sequence: TGCGCCAGCGGCCGGGATTCCTACGAGCAGTACTTC. It encodes CASGRDSYEQYF.

The gene calls are TRBV5-1 and TRBJ2-7; D unresolved. In germline, CDR1 is SGHRS, CDR2 YFSETQ. Between the trimmed V and J ends, which lost 6 bases and 4 bases, there was a span of 20 bases. The CDR3 length is 15 residues. The CDR3 DNA is TGCGCCAGCACCCCGATTCCCGCGACACGATACGAGCAGTACTTC. Encoded protein: CASTPIPATRYEQYF.

This chain uses TRBV5-4 with TRBJ2-5; 9 bases align to TRBD2. Trimming removed 0 bases from V and 5 bases from J; junction bases left unmatched: 2. The CDR3 runs to 14 residues. Per the germline V gene, CDR1 is SGHNT and CDR2 is YYREEE (reference sequence). The CDR3 nucleotides are TGTGCCAGCAGCTTGGATAGCGGGAGCGAGACCCAGTACTTC. Translating it yields CASSLDSGSETQYF.

Comment on this clone: One junction end disagrees with the germline gene, perhaps due to a read error. The rearrangement links TRBV6-1 to TRBJ2-7, with TRBD2 identical over 7 bases. Germline V gene data show CDR1 as MNHNS and CDR2 as SASEGT. This CDR3 is built from 13 residues. In nucleotides, the CDR3 is TGTGCCACCAGTGAGCGGGAAAGGTACGAGCAGTACTTC. Its translation: CATSERERYEQYF.